The 28 T cell receptor beta chains below were found in one sample sequenced in a study of control samples from healthy donors and cancer patients. Assay used: immunoSEQ multiplex PCR; TCRdb lists only in-frame clones, some missing. The sample records 76,000 or so clones, roughly nine tenths being singletons. Input material: PBMCs. These receptors were collected from a woman aged 45 to 65 with colorectal cancer.

The V gene is TRBV2, the J gene TRBJ2-3, with D perhaps assigned TRBD1 or TRBD2 (5 bases each). CDR1 and CDR2 from the germline V gene are SNHLY and FYNNEI. This CDR3 comprises 14 residues. Trimming cost V 8 bases and J 1 base, with 13 bases left between them. CDR3 DNA sequence: TGTGCCAGCCCTGGGGGACGGGGCACAGATACGCAGTATTTT. Its protein is CASPGGRGTDTQYF.

The V call is TRBV7-8, the J call TRBJ1-1, with 8 bases aligning to TRBD1. The V segment lost 2 bases and the J segment 3 bases; nucleotides outside the gene matches: 2. CDR3 length equals 14 residues. From germline, CDR1 is SGHVS and CDR2 FQNEAQ. CDR3 nucleotide sequence: TGTGCCAGCAGCTTACAGGGGGCGGACACTGAAGCTTTCTTT. Its translation is CASSLQGADTEAFF.

V gene TRBV30 combines with J gene TRBJ1-2; D remains ambiguous. The CDR3 runs 12 residues. The germline gives CDR1 GTSNPN, CDR2 SVGIG (reference sequence). V gave up 4 bases and J gave up 8 bases, with 14 bases separating them. The CDR3 is CAWNRDGKGYTF. Written as DNA, the CDR3 is TGTGCCTGGAATAGGGATGGAAAGGGCTACACCTTC. The entire variable domain, with the rest obtained from reference TRBV30 and TRBJ1-2, is as follows: SQTIHQWPATLVQPVGSPLSLECTVEGTSNPNLYWYRQAAGRGLQLLFYSVGIGQISSEVPQNLSASRPQDRQFILSSKKLLLSDSGFYLCAWNRDGKGYTFGSGTRLTVV.

This rearrangement joins TRBV10-3 to TRBJ1-1; possibly TRBD1 for D (5 bases). Per the germline V gene, CDR1 is ENHRY and CDR2 is SYGVKD. The CDR3 covers 12 residues. V lost 8 bases and J lost 1, with 8 bases in between. CDR3 in amino acids: CAIAGGNTEAFF. Written as DNA, the CDR3 is TGTGCCATCGCGGGGGGGAACACTGAAGCTTTCTTT.

The count of this clone is one. The chain has TRBV7-9 and TRBJ1-2; D is possibly TRBD1 (6 bases). The length of the CDR3 is 17 residues. V lost 5 bases and J 3 bases, leaving 22 bases between the germline ends. Germline values: CDR1 SEHNR, CDR2 FQNEAQ (reference sequence). The CDR3 sequence is CASSPTPLTGKYYGYTF. The CDR3 bases are TGTGCCAGCAGCCCAACCCCCCTGACAGGCAAATACTATGGCTACACCTTC.

This clone turned up a few times. This chain uses TRBV30 with TRBJ1-6; D is unclear. V was cut by 2 bases and J by 10 bases, with 9 bases left in between. Per the germline V gene, CDR1 is GTSNPN and CDR2 is SVGIG (reference sequence). The CDR3 spans 12 residues. CDR3 amino acids: CAWSFGASPLHF. CDR3 coding DNA: TGTGCCTGGAGTTTTGGTGCCTCACCCCTCCACTTT. The entire variable domain, with the rest obtained from reference TRBV30 and TRBJ1-6, is as follows: SQTIHQWPATLVQPVGSPLSLECTVEGTSNPNLYWYRQAAGRGLQLLFYSVGIGQISSEVPQNLSASRPQDRQFILSSKKLLLSDSGFYLCAWSFGASPLHFGNGTRLTVT.

V is TRBV6-5 and J is TRBJ2-7; D unclear. The length of the CDR3 is 12 residues. The V end lost 6 bases, the J end lost 4 bases, and 10 bases lay between the germline ends. Germline values: CDR1 MNHEY, CDR2 SVGAGI. The CDR3, as DNA: TGTGCCAGCAGCAAGGACGGATACGAGCAGTACGTC. It yields the protein CASSKDGYEQYV.

V is TRBV7-2 and J is TRBJ2-6; D is possibly TRBD1 or TRBD2 (6 bases each). The germline gives CDR1 SGHTA, CDR2 FQGNSA. V was clipped by 1 base and J by 4 bases, with 11 bases between them. The CDR3 is made up of 16 amino acids. The CDR3 is CASSLVGGPGANVLTF. For the CDR3, the DNA is TGTGCCAGCAGCTTAGTTGGGGGGCCCGGGGCCAACGTCCTGACTTTC.

The V and J genes are TRBV7-8 and TRBJ2-7; the D gene is possibly TRBD1 (5 bases). The CDR3 spans 14 residues. Germline lookup yields CDR1 SGHVS and CDR2 FQNEAQ. V was cut by 5 bases and J by 4 bases, with 15 bases left in between. The CDR3 region has the DNA TGTGCCAGCAGCCCCGCAGGGTACCCTTACGAGCAGTACGTC. Its translation: CASSPAGYPYEQYV.

The V call is TRBV6-5, the J call TRBJ1-1, with D unresolved. Germline CDR1 is MNHEY and CDR2 is SVGAGI. The CDR3 sequence is 15 residues long. V gave up 6 bases and J gave up 3 bases, with 17 bases separating them. For the CDR3, the DNA is TGTGCCAGCAGAAGCGGTTCGGGGAGGGACACTGAAGCTTTCTTT. Its translation is CASRSGSGRDTEAFF.

This rearrangement joins TRBV19 to TRBJ1-1, with 7 bases identical to TRBD1. The V and J ends lost 1 base and 5 bases, in that order; junction bases with no gene match: 10. There are 16 residues in the CDR3. Per the germline V gene, CDR1 is LNHDA and CDR2 is SQIVND (reference sequence). CDR3 amino acids: CASSIAVDREATEAFF. As DNA, the CDR3 is TGTGCCAGTAGTATAGCCGTTGACAGGGAAGCAACTGAAGCTTTCTTT.

V usage is TRBV9 and J usage is TRBJ1-1; D unresolved. This CDR3 has 14 residues. Per the germline V gene, CDR1 is SGDLS and CDR2 is YYNGEE. Trimming removed 2 bases at V and 2 bases at J, with 10 bases between. As DNA, the CDR3 is TGTGCCAGCAGCGTCGGAGGTGATAACACTGAAGCTTTCTTT. Amino acids: CASSVGGDNTEAFF.

The chain uses TRBV19 and TRBJ1-4; D gene uncertain. Trimming shortened V by 6 bases and J by 7 bases, and 15 bases separated the two germline ends. The CDR3 is 14 residues long. Germline assignment: CDR1 LNHDA and CDR2 SQIVND (reference sequence). The CDR3 DNA reads TGTGCCAGTAGGTCGAATATAATGAGTGAAAAACTGTTTTTT. Translating it yields CASRSNIMSEKLFF.

J is TRBJ1-6 and V is TRBV5-1; 8 nucleotides match TRBD1. After removal of 4 bases from V and 10 bases from J, the junction contained 7 bases not matched to a gene. This CDR3 has 14 residues. Germline CDR1 and CDR2: SGHRS and YFSETQ. CDR3: CASSPDRVGSPLHF. In DNA, the CDR3 is TGCGCCAGCAGCCCGGACAGGGTAGGATCACCCCTCCACTTT.

The V gene is TRBV6-5, the J gene TRBJ2-3; 7 bases map to TRBD1. Trimming cost V 6 bases and J 0 bases; bases outside gene matches: 3. Per germline, CDR1 MNHEY and CDR2 SVGAGI. The CDR3 extends over 14 amino acids. CDR3 in amino acids: CASSSTGSTDTQYF. CDR3 bases: TGTGCCAGCAGCTCGACAGGGAGCACAGATACGCAGTATTTT.

This chain joins TRBV30 and TRBJ1-1; no firm D call. The CDR3 spans 12 residues. V was pared by 0 bases and J by 8 bases, with 10 bases between. The germline gives CDR1 GTSNPN, CDR2 SVGIG (reference sequence). The CDR3 region is CAWSVSELEAFF. CDR3 DNA: TGTGCCTGGAGTGTTTCTGAACTAGAAGCTTTCTTT. Together with reference TRBV30 and TRBJ1-1, the CDR3 gives the full variable domain: SQTIHQWPATLVQPVGSPLSLECTVEGTSNPNLYWYRQAAGRGLQLLFYSVGIGQISSEVPQNLSASRPQDRQFILSSKKLLLSDSGFYLCAWSVSELEAFFGQGTRLTVV.

V and J are TRBV10-1 and TRBJ1-4, with D possibly being TRBD1 (5 bases). Trimming stripped 3 bases from V and 0 bases from J, with 8 bases between. The length of the CDR3 is 15 residues. The germline V gene has CDR1 WNHNN and CDR2 SYGVQD (reference sequence). The CDR3 DNA reads TGCGCCAGCAGTGAAGGGGAGGCAACTAATGAAAAACTGTTTTTT. Its protein product is CASSEGEATNEKLFF.

The rearrangement links TRBV2 to TRBJ1-5; D might be TRBD1 (5 bases). Deletions cut 7 bases from V and 7 bases from J, with 14 bases between. Germline V gene lookup returns CDR1 SNHLY and CDR2 FYNNEI. The CDR3 sequence is 13 residues long. Written as DNA, the CDR3 is TGTGCCAGCACCGATGTGGGGGACCAGCCCCAGCATTTT. The encoded protein is CASTDVGDQPQHF.

The rearrangement uses TRBV15 and TRBJ1-2; D call uncertain. The V gene lost 0 bases and the J gene lost 0 bases, with 5 bases spanning the gap. This CDR3 region has 14 residues. Germline V CDR1 and CDR2: LNHNV, YYDKDF (reference sequence). CDR3 protein: CATSRDTANYGYTF. The CDR3 DNA follows: TGTGCCACCAGCAGAGATACCGCTAACTATGGCTACACCTTC.

The chain combines TRBV5-1 with TRBJ1-2; possibly TRBD1 for D (5 bases). This CDR3 spans 13 amino acids. CDR1 SGHRS and CDR2 YFSETQ come from the germline V gene. Between the trimmed V and J ends, which lost 1 base and 7 bases, there was a span of 11 bases. CDR3 DNA: TGCGCCAGCAGCTTGCAAGGGGCGTCTGGCTACACCTTC. This gives the protein CASSLQGASGYTF.

The CDR3 DNA is TGTGCCACCAGTGATCTCCAAAACACCATATATTTT. Protein sequence: CATSDLQNTIYF. The chain links TRBV24-1 to TRBJ1-3; D gene uncertain. This CDR3 contains 12 residues. Trimming removed 3 bases at V and 6 bases at J, with 5 bases between. CDR1 is KGHDR and CDR2 is SFDVKD in the germline V gene.

The rearrangement joins TRBV7-3 to TRBJ2-5; D is possibly TRBD2 (6 bases). Per the germline V gene, CDR1 is SGHTA and CDR2 is FQGTGA. The ends were cut back, 5 bases at V and 4 bases at J, with 17 bases in the middle. The CDR3 is made up of 15 amino acids. The CDR3 protein is CASSLNGGIGETQYF. DNA for the CDR3: TGTGCCAGCAGCCTGAACGGGGGAATCGGAGAGACCCAGTACTTC.

The chain has TRBV10-3 and TRBJ2-5, with D maybe TRBD2 (5 bases). V lost 3 bases to trimming and J lost 3 bases, with 11 bases between them. The length of the CDR3 is 14 residues. Per the germline V gene, CDR1 is ENHRY and CDR2 is SYGVKD. CDR3 in amino acids: CAISDGGGEETQYF. The CDR3 DNA follows: TGTGCCATCAGTGACGGTGGAGGCGAAGAGACCCAGTACTTC.

The chain uses TRBV19 and TRBJ1-1; D ambiguous. Trimming removed 3 bases from V and 0 bases from J, with 8 bases in between. Germline V gives CDR1 LNHDA, CDR2 SQIVND (reference sequence). The CDR3 is 14 residues long. CDR3 loop: CASSMRLLNTEAFF. CDR3 in DNA: TGTGCCAGTAGTATGAGGCTCCTGAACACTGAAGCTTTCTTT.

To note about this clone: Other DNA variants within this sample encode the same CDR3. The rearrangement joins TRBV5-1 to TRBJ2-3, with D hard to call. V lost 0 bases and J 0 bases, leaving 5 bases between the germline ends. The CDR3 has 14 amino acids. Germline CDR1 reads SGHRS; CDR2 reads YFSETQ. The CDR3 DNA sequence: TGCGCCAGCAGCTTGGATTCTAGCACAGATACGCAGTATTTT. Encoded protein: CASSLDSSTDTQYF.

V usage is TRBV19 and J usage is TRBJ2-2; D not certain. V was cut by 2 bases and J by 5 bases, with 6 bases left in between. CDR3 length: 13 residues. Per germline, CDR1 LNHDA and CDR2 SQIVND (reference sequence). CDR3 residues: CASSIWDTGELFF. Here the CDR3 DNA reads TGTGCCAGTAGTATATGGGATACCGGGGAGCTGTTTTTT.

The chain uses TRBV7-8 and TRBJ2-1, with D tentatively TRBD2 (6 bases). Germline assignment: CDR1 SGHVS and CDR2 FQNEAQ. CDR3 length: 13 amino acids. V was shortened by 5 bases and J by 9 bases, with 14 bases between the two germline ends. The CDR3 DNA reads TGTGCCAGCAGCCGAAGACTAGTGCCTGAGCAGTTCTTC. It specifies CASSRRLVPEQFF.

This chain joins TRBV7-2 and TRBJ1-2, with 12 positions matching TRBD1. The CDR3 has 18 residues. Germline CDR1 is SGHTA and CDR2 is FQGNSA. J gave up 2 bases and V 1 base, and 8 bases lay outside the gene matches. CDR3 DNA sequence: TGTGCCAGCAGCTTAGGGCCCGGGACAGGGGGCGAGAACTATGGCTACACCTTC. Amino acid sequence: CASSLGPGTGGENYGYTF.